This T cell receptor beta chain was sequenced during a study of cytomegalovirus exposure and HLA in healthy donors (dated by TCRdb to about 2017). Concerning the study at large: A later analysis indicated that the 120 validation repertoires were generated on the platform also employed for the approximately 700 repertoires of the first cohort. To predict cytomegalovirus infection status, the study combined high-throughput TCR immunosequencing, statistical association of individual TCRs with disease status, and machine learning. The study aimed to test whether signatures of past pathogen exposure could be identified by cataloging public T cell receptors. Along with the approximately 650-subject first cohort, a separate validation cohort of roughly 110 different subjects was used.

CDR1 and CDR2 (SEHNR, FQNEAQ) derive from the germline V gene (reference sequence). The CDR3 runs 19 residues from the cysteine to the phenylalanine. Just the 57-base CDR3 DNA is kept, in frame starting at base 1. Cut back by 0 bases and 6 bases, the V and J ends lie 23 bases apart. What the research found in general, with its limitations: A later analysis lacked HLA typing for the validation cohort, so it scored co-occurrence in that cohort across all 120 repertoires. Most TCR sequences were seen in very few donors, while some public TCRs were found in many individuals. The study listed approximately 160 TCR beta chains as associated with cytomegalovirus. The classifier was reported to diagnose cytomegalovirus status with high specificity and sensitivity in both the original cohort and the validation cohort. It was suggested by the authors that the approach could potentially be generalized to other disease states and immunological phenotypes. In a later analysis, TCRs clustered in the first cohort were found to also tend to co-occur in the approximately 120 validation repertoires, with 90% to 95% of cluster scores above 0. A few of the identified cytomegalovirus-associated TCR beta chains were confirmed in vitro to be specific for cytomegalovirus antigens.

Separate from the approximately 700-subject first cohort, the validation cohort of some 130 subjects was the group to which the donors belonged. Receptors were amplified or captured by the immunoSEQ multiplex PCR assay. The published analysis was carried out like this. To diagnose cytomegalovirus status from the catalog of TCR beta chain sequences, a statistical classification framework was built. TCRdb's version of the immuneACCESS table is confined to in-frame rearrangements and falls short of the full clone set. An unresolved V gene accounts for under half of the shortfall where checked; the remainder is of unknown origin. The DNA gave D and trimming, while V, J and clone size come from that table. The sample table holds roughly 150,000 clones, of which around 93% were seen once. Of the sample, approximately 2% falls within the top ten clones. Comments on this clone: It has no known antigen specificity. No much larger clone is present one base from it, and per-base qualities are unavailable.

Here the chain combines TRBV7-9 and TRBJ1-4; no confident D gene assignment can be made. The clonotype comes from a man between 18 and 29 years old in good health and CMV-seropositive. The sequencing sample was made of PBMCs. The DNA sequence is TGTGCCAGCAGCTTAGCGAGAGGCCTCACCTCTTATGGTCATGAAAAACTGTTTTTT. Its translation reads: CASSLARGLTSYGHEKLFF.